The T cell receptor (beta chain) under discussion was sequenced for a study of blood T cell repertoires in COVID-19. Study information: Samples taken during acute and convalescent COVID-19 were collected in the United States, Italy and Spain. In each case, the material was cDNA or gDNA derived from T cells, B-cell-depleted T cells, or PBMCs.

Trimming cost V 0 bases and J 8 bases, with 17 bases left between them. The CDR3 runs to 15 residues. Germline CDR1 is SGHTS and CDR2 is YDEGEE. The authors' processing: For nucleated cells, counts were estimated from reference gene primer amplification. This table comes from immunoSEQ multiplex PCR, and its TCRdb copy is limited to in-frame clones, with some not included. D and trimming were read from the DNA, whereas the V and J calls and clone size are those reported in that table. The sample consists of 200,000 to 300,000 clones, over 80% of them appearing once. This chain joins TRBV5-8 and TRBJ1-2, with D unclear. The sample comprised peripheral blood. The source is a man aged 30-40 years who had recovered from COVID-19. CDR3 DNA sequence: TGTGCCAGCAGCTTGGGGGCTGACGGACTTTACGGCTACACCTTC. This translates into CASSLGADGLYGYTF.